A single sample gave rise to the 22 T cell receptor beta chains below, sequenced in a study of blood T cell repertoires in COVID-19. The assay was immunoSEQ multiplex PCR, and TCRdb's table has in-frame clones only and misses some. The sample includes under 200,000 clones, around 85% of them seen just once. The sequencing sample was made of peripheral blood. The receptors derive from an older woman with acute or convalescent COVID-19.

This clone was found a few times. The chain employs TRBV10-3 and TRBJ2-4, with D perhaps matching TRBD1 (6 bases). The CDR3 sequence is 17 residues long. The V gene's germline CDR1 is ENHRY and CDR2 SYGVKD. Trimming removed 2 bases at V and 1 base at J, with 15 bases between. The CDR3 coding sequence is TGTGCCATCAGTGAGGAACCAATTCAGGGGGCCAAAAACATTCAGTACTTC. This codes for CAISEEPIQGAKNIQYF.

Concerning this clone itself: The sample contains more than one DNA sequence encoding this CDR3. The rearrangement joins TRBV28 to TRBJ2-5; D perhaps matches TRBD2 (7 bases). This CDR3 has 17 amino acids. Germline V CDR1 and CDR2: MDHEN, SYDVKM. V lost 3 bases and J lost 5, with 22 bases in between. The CDR3 DNA follows: TGTGCCAGCAGTTTGGGGACAAGTGGGAGGGCCCGGGAGACCCAGTACTTC. This gives the protein CASSLGTSGRARETQYF.

V and J are TRBV19 and TRBJ2-5; 10 nucleotides line up with TRBD1. CDR1 and CDR2 (germline): LNHDA, SQIVND (reference sequence). The CDR3 contains 11 residues. After removal of 10 bases from V and 6 bases from J, the junction contained 2 bases not matched to a gene. CDR3 region: CATGQGKTQYF. In nucleotides, the CDR3 is TGTGCCACGGGACAGGGGAAGACCCAGTACTTC.

The chain is built from TRBV6-5 and TRBJ1-1; 7 positions match TRBD1. CDR3 length: 14 residues. V shed 6 bases and J 5 bases; nucleotides not matched to a gene: 9. In germline, CDR1 is MNHEY, CDR2 SVGAGI. The CDR3 reads CASSQARGRTEAFF. DNA for the CDR3: TGTGCCAGCAGCCAAGCCAGGGGGAGGACTGAAGCTTTCTTT.

The chain has TRBV5-1 and TRBJ1-2, with D possibly matching TRBD1 (5 bases). CDR1 is SGHRS, CDR2 YFSETQ, per germline. V lost 0 bases and J lost 4, with 16 bases in between. The CDR3 is made up of 16 amino acids. Written as DNA, the CDR3 is TGCGCCAGCAGCTTGGTTGTCAGGGAACCAGGCTATGGCTACACCTTC. Its protein is CASSLVVREPGYGYTF.

The chain is built from TRBV4-1 and TRBJ1-4; 11 bases line up with TRBD1. The CDR3 length is 19 residues. Germline-derived CDR1 and CDR2 are MGHRA and YSYEKL. Losses at the gene ends were 4 bases for V and 1 base for J; bases not matched to a gene: 11. The CDR3 reads CASSRRSGTGGLTNEKLFF. CDR3 coding DNA: TGCGCCAGCAGCCGTCGATCCGGGACAGGGGGGTTAACTAATGAAAAACTGTTTTTT.

The chain uses TRBV27 and TRBJ2-1, with D maybe TRBD2 (6 bases). CDR1 and CDR2 from the germline V gene are MNHEY and SMNVEV (reference sequence). This CDR3 contains 16 residues. V lost 7 bases to trimming and J lost 1 base, with 17 bases between them. The CDR3 here is CASISFEEGSYNEQFF. In DNA, the CDR3 is TGTGCCAGCATCTCTTTCGAGGAGGGGTCCTACAATGAGCAGTTCTTC.

The chain employs TRBV14 and TRBJ1-2; D gene uncertain. The CDR3 is made up of 13 amino acids. Germline lookup yields CDR1 SGHDN and CDR2 FVKESK. The V end lost 0 bases, the J end lost 7 bases, and 9 bases lay between the germline ends. The CDR3, as DNA: TGTGCCAGCAGCCAAGATCTCCGTCTTGGCTACACCTTC. Encoded protein: CASSQDLRLGYTF.

J is TRBJ2-2 and V is TRBV7-9; TRBD2 matches 7 bases. Trimming removed 2 bases from V and 1 base from J; junction bases left unmatched: 4. This CDR3 has 16 residues. Germline values: CDR1 SEHNR, CDR2 FQNEAQ (reference sequence). The CDR3 nucleotides read TGTGCCAGCAGCTTAACGAAGCGGGGGAACACCGGGGAGCTGTTTTTT. Its protein is CASSLTKRGNTGELFF.

This chain connects TRBV6-5 to TRBJ2-3; D perhaps matches TRBD2 (5 bases). The germline V and J ends were trimmed by 2 bases and 6 bases, with 15 bases remaining between them. The CDR3 is 15 amino acids. From germline, CDR1 is MNHEY and CDR2 SVGAGI. CDR3: CASSYRRRGGDTQYF. CDR3 coding DNA: TGTGCCAGCAGTTACCGCCGACGGGGTGGGGATACGCAGTATTTT.

This CDR3 reads CSVWHPGSEQFF. The CDR3 coding sequence is TGCAGCGTTTGGCACCCAGGTAGTGAGCAGTTCTTC. The rearrangement uses TRBV29-1 and TRBJ2-1, with D unresolved. Trimming removed 5 bases at V and 9 bases at J, with 14 bases between. The germline CDR1 and CDR2 sequences are SQVTM and ANQGSEA. CDR3 length: 12 residues.

The rearrangement uses TRBV10-3 and TRBJ2-5; 11 bases fit TRBD1. After removal of 5 bases from V and 5 bases from J, the junction contained 13 bases not matched to a gene. CDR3 length equals 17 residues. Germline CDR1 ENHRY, CDR2 SYGVKD. In nucleotides, the CDR3 is TGTGCCATCAGTTCAAACCGCGGACAGGGGGCACGGGAGACCCAGTACTTC. Its translation: CAISSNRGQGARETQYF.

This sequence joins TRBV3-1 (or the pseudogene TRBV3-2) and TRBJ2-3; D perhaps matches TRBD2 (5 bases). V was trimmed by 4 bases and J by 2 bases, leaving 13 bases between them. This CDR3 spans 15 amino acids. The germline V gene encodes CDR1 LGHDT and CDR2 YNNKEL (reference sequence). CDR3 sequence: CASSRTGFPTDTQYF. The CDR3 coding sequence is TGTGCCAGCAGCCGGACGGGATTTCCCACAGATACGCAGTATTTT.

This clone was recorded once. The chain couples TRBV4-2 to TRBJ2-7; the D is unclear. The CDR3 runs 16 residues. Trimming removed 0 bases at V and 1 base at J, with 13 bases between. The germline gives CDR1 LGHNA, CDR2 YNFKEQ. The CDR3 nucleotides read TGTGCCAGCAGCCAAGATCCTGGGCGCGAGTCCTACGAGCAGTACTTC. This codes for CASSQDPGRESYEQYF.

V is TRBV10-1 and J is TRBJ2-2; D is possibly TRBD1 (6 bases). The V gene's germline CDR1 is WNHNN and CDR2 SYGVQD (reference sequence). The ends were cut back, 5 bases at V and 0 bases at J, with 10 bases in the middle. This CDR3 has 15 residues. CDR3 DNA: TGCGCCAGCAGTTTCCAGGGGTCGAACACCGGGGAGCTGTTTTTT. This translates into CASSFQGSNTGELFF.

The chain couples TRBV5-1 to TRBJ2-7, with TRBD2 matching 7 bases. Trimming took 3 bases from V and 6 from J; bases not matched to a gene: 15. This CDR3 comprises 16 residues. Germline V gives CDR1 SGHRS, CDR2 YFSETQ. The CDR3, as DNA: TGCGCCAGCAGCTCCACCCTTTATGGGGGGGGAACCGAGCAGTACTTC. Translated: CASSSTLYGGGTEQYF. Together with reference TRBV5-1 and TRBJ2-7, the CDR3 gives the full variable domain: KAGVTQTPRYLIKTRGQQVTLSCSPISGHRSVSWYQQTPGQGLQFLFEYFSETQRNKGNFPGRFSGRQFSNSRSEMNVSTLELGDSALYLCASSSTLYGGGTEQYFGPGTRLTVT.

In the case of this clone: Distinct nucleotide sequences in the sample also encode this CDR3. The chain links TRBV18 to TRBJ1-5; D is unclear. The V gene lost 2 bases and the J gene lost 6 bases, with 8 bases spanning the gap. CDR3 length: 13 amino acids. Germline values: CDR1 KGHSH, CDR2 LQKENI. CDR3 protein: CASSPGGGQPQHF. The CDR3 DNA is TGTGCCAGCTCACCAGGAGGTGGTCAGCCCCAGCATTTT.

The chain uses TRBV5-4 and TRBJ1-2; D uncertain. Per germline, CDR1 SGHNT and CDR2 YYREEE (reference sequence). The length of the CDR3 is 13 residues. V lost 2 bases and J lost 3, with 8 bases in between. The DNA for the CDR3 is TGTGCCAGCAGCTTAGTCGGGGACTATGGCTACACCTTC. It yields the protein CASSLVGDYGYTF.

The chain is built from TRBV4-1 and TRBJ1-2; TRBD1 agrees at 7 bases. Germline CDR1 MGHRA, CDR2 YSYEKL. V shed 6 bases, J shed 0 bases, and the junction held 4 bases outside the gene matches. This CDR3 comprises 14 residues. Here the CDR3 reads CASRAGTANYGYTF. The CDR3 bases are TGCGCCAGCAGAGCCGGGACAGCTAACTATGGCTACACCTTC.

The chain joins TRBV5-4 to TRBJ2-5; 7 nucleotides line up with TRBD1. The germline V gene has CDR1 SGHNT and CDR2 YYREEE (reference sequence). V lost 4 bases, J lost 4 bases, and 7 bases stayed unmatched. CDR3 size: 14 residues. CDR3 sequence reads: CASSRQGSVETQYF. The CDR3 DNA is TGTGCCAGCAGCCGACAGGGATCAGTAGAGACCCAGTACTTC.

J is TRBJ2-5 and V is TRBV28, with TRBD2 matching 9 bases. Trimming removed 3 bases from V and 3 bases from J; junction bases left unmatched: 8. CDR3 size: 16 residues. The germline gives CDR1 MDHEN, CDR2 SYDVKM. The CDR3 DNA follows: TGTGCCAGCAGTTTTAGCGGGGGCCGCATTAAAGAGACCCAGTACTTC. Translating gives CASSFSGGRIKETQYF.

The CDR3 DNA sequence: TGTGCCAGCAGCCAAGACGGGGGTGGCAATCAGCCCCAGCATTTT. It yields the protein CASSQDGGGNQPQHF. The rearrangement joins TRBV3-1 (or the pseudogene TRBV3-2) to TRBJ1-5, with D possibly being TRBD1 (5 bases). Trimming left V 0 bases short and J 2 bases short, with 8 bases between. CDR1 is LGHDT, CDR2 YNNKEL, per germline (reference sequence). The CDR3 totals 15 residues.